A selection of T cell receptor beta chains follows, all from one sample in a study of shared clonotypes between healthy human individuals. This table comes from immunoSEQ multiplex PCR, and its TCRdb copy is limited to in-frame clones, with some not included. The sample yields around 700,000 clones, about two thirds seen once. The sequencing sample was made of memory CD4+ T cells sorted from blood. These receptors all come from a woman under 40 in good health. Both conserved end residues are trimmed from each CDR3.

j_call v_call cdr3_aa
TRBJ2-1 TRBV7-2 ASSLWTSEYNEQF
TRBJ1-3 TRBV28 ASLQLSGNTIY
TRBJ2-2 TRBV5-1 ASTEQGPNTGELF
TRBJ2-7 TRBV30 ALRPGQSYEQY
TRBJ2-5 TRBV9 ASSVAQGAGETQY
TRBJ1-5 TRBV6-6 ASSLRQGDQPQH
TRBJ1-1 TRBV7-2 ASSLAANTEAF
TRBJ1-4 TRBV28 ASSSPRGQGSFEKLF
TRBJ2-4 TRBV9 ASSVDRGLGGIQY
TRBJ2-1 TRBV2 ASRRGPKPYNEQF
TRBJ2-7 TRBV5-1 ASSFRGRPGQGVLYEQY
TRBJ1-5 TRBV10-2 ASSEGGNQPQH
TRBJ2-1 TRBV6-1 AISESSGGIGNEQF
TRBJ1-4 TRBV7-3 ASSRTTNEKLF
TRBJ1-4 TRBV6-5 ASSRDRGRKLF
TRBJ2-2 TRBV19 ASSIRTAPGELF
TRBJ1-5 TRBV28 ASRRNRGSYQPQH
TRBJ1-1 TRBV18 ASSPLGTEAF
TRBJ2-7 TRBV11-2 ASSSNVDYEQY
TRBJ2-7 TRBV18 ASSTSRESYEQY
TRBJ2-1 TRBV19 ASSTQTSGLSYNEQF
TRBJ2-3 TRBV18 ASSRAGTGVMDTQY
TRBJ1-5 TRBV18 ASSTTGGHQPQH
TRBJ2-2 TRBV7-9 ASSDRDRGTGELF
TRBJ2-2 TRBV10-3 AISESQGMGTGELF
TRBJ2-2 TRBV5-1 ASSPLAGGNTGELF
TRBJ2-1 TRBV19 ASSISKTSSGVYNEQF
TRBJ1-5 TRBV21-1 ASVGGVPIKPQH
TRBJ2-5 TRBV6-5 ASSPGRGRETQY
TRBJ1-5 TRBV18 ASRAGNQPQH
TRBJ1-2 TRBV6-1 ASTPGDYGYT
TRBJ2-1 TRBV7-2 ASSRDRLSYNEQF
TRBJ1-1 TRBV20-1 SARGRYEAF
TRBJ2-1 TRBV6-9 ASGLLAGEAYNEQF
TRBJ2-5 TRBV7-2 ASSEDAGQETQY
TRBJ2-3 TRBV28 ASRRNVNADTQY